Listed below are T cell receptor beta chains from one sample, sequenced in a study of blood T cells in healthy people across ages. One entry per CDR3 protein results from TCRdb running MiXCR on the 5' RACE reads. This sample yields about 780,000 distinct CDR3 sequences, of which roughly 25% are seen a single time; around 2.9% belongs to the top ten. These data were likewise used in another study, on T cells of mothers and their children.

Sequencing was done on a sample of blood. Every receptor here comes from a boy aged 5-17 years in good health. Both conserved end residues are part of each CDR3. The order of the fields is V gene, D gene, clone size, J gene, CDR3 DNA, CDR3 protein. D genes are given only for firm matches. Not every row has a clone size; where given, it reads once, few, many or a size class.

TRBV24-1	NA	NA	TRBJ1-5	TGTGCCACCAGTGGGTCGAGATATAGCAATCAGCCCCAGCATTTT	CATSGSRYSNQPQHF
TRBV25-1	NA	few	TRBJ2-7	TGTGCCAGCAGTGAATCTATTCAGGGTTACGAGCAGTACTTC	CASSESIQGYEQYF
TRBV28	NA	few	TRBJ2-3	TGTACCAGCAGTTTTAGGGCTGGTGGGGGAGATACGCAGTATTTT	CTSSFRAGGGDTQYF
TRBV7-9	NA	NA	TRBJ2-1	TGTGCCAGCAGCTTAGTGGGGGCCCCCTACAATGAGCAGTTCTTC	CASSLVGAPYNEQFF
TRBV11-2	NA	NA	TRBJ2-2	TGTGCCAGCAGCCCGGGACGGAACACCGGGGAGCTGTTTTTT	CASSPGRNTGELFF
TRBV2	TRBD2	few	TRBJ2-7	TGTGCCAGCAGAAGCGGGGCCCTCTACGAGCAGTACTTC	CASRSGALYEQYF
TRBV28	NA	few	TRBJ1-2	TGTGCCAGCAGCCCCCCGGCCCCCCAGGGCTATGGCTACACCTTC	CASSPPAPQGYGYTF
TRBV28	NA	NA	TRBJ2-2	TGTGCCAGCAGTTTGGGACCTGGGACCGGGGAGCTGTTTTTT	CASSLGPGTGELFF
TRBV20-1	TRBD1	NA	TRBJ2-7	TGCAATGCTAGAGCTCCGGGACAGGGGTCCTCCTACGAGCAGTACTTC	CNARAPGQGSSYEQYF
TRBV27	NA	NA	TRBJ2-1	TGTGCCAGCAGTTTTTCGGGGGACCACCATGAGCAGTTCTTC	CASSFSGDHHEQFF
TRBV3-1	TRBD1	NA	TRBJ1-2	TGTGCCAGCAGCCAAGAGGCCAGGGGGATATTAAACTATGGCTACACCTTC	CASSQEARGILNYGYTF
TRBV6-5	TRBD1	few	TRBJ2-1	TGTGCCAGCAGTCGCCGGGACAGGGAATACAATGAGCAGTTCTTC	CASSRRDREYNEQFF
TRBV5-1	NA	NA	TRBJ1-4	TGCGCCAGCAGCCCCCGAAAAACAGAAGCAACTAATGAAAAACTGTTTTTT	CASSPRKTEATNEKLFF
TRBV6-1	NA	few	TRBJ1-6	TGTGCCAGCCGACTTAAGGGGGGTAGCTCCTATAATTCACCCCTCCACTTT	CASRLKGGSSYNSPLHF
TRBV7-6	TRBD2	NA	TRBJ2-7	TGTGCCAGCAGCTCCCCACTAGATAGTAGCGGGGGAACCTACGAGCAGTACTTC	CASSSPLDSSGGTYEQYF
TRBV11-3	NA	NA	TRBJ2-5	TGTGCCAGCAGCTTAGATGGGAGCAGCCTCGAGACCCAGTACTTC	CASSLDGSSLETQYF
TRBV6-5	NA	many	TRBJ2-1	TGTGCCAGCAGTTACTCGAATGGAGAGCAGTTCTTC	CASSYSNGEQFF
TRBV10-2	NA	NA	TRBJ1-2	TGCGCCAGCAGTGACACGGAAGCCTATGGCTACACCTTC	CASSDTEAYGYTF
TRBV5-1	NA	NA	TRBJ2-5	TGCGCCAGCAGCCCCGGAGCGCTTTTTGACAATGAGCAGTACTTC	CASSPGALFDNEQYF
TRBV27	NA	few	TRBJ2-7	TGTGCCAGCAGTTCCTTCAACGAGCAGTACTTC	CASSSFNEQYF
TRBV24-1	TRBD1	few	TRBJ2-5	TGTGCCACCAGTGAGGACAGGGAAGTGGAGACCCAGTACTTC	CATSEDREVETQYF
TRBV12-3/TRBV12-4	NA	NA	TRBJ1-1	TGTGCCAGCAGCCCGAACAGGATGACTTTCTTT	CASSPNRMTFF
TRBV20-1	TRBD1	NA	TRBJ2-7	TGCAGTGCTAGGGACAGGCCCTACGAGCAGTACTTC	CSARDRPYEQYF
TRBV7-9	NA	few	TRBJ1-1	TGTGCCAGCAGCTCCTCTCTAGGCAGAGTGAACACTGAAGCTTTCTTT	CASSSSLGRVNTEAFF
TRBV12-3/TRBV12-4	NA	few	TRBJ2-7	TGTGCCAGCAGTTTTTTGGGGATGGTCCACGAGCAGTACTTC	CASSFLGMVHEQYF
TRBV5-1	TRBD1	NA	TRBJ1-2	TGCGCCAGCACCGGGGGACAGATCTATGGCTACGCCTTC	CASTGGQIYGYAF
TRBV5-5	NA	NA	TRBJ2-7	TGTGCCAGTAGCTTGGGGCAGAGTGGAGGACCCGGGCAGTACTTC	CASSLGQSGGPGQYF
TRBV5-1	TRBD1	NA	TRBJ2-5	TGCGCCAGCAGCTGGGGACAGGGGGTAGAGACCCAGTACTTC	CASSWGQGVETQYF
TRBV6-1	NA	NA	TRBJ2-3	TGTGCCAGCACTGTTGGGGTAGAACCTCGGGATACGCAGTATTTT	CASTVGVEPRDTQYF
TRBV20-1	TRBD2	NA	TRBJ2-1	TGCAGTGCTAGAAGACGGGGGGGTTACAATGAGCAGTTCTTC	CSARRRGGYNEQFF
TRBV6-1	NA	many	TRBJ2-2	TGTGCCAGCATTATGGTCCCTAACACCGGGGAGCTGTTTTTT	CASIMVPNTGELFF
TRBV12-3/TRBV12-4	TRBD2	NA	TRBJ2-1	TGTGCCAGCAGTGCCGCGTCAGCGGGGCCACACAATGAGCAGTTCTTC	CASSAASAGPHNEQFF
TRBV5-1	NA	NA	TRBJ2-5	TGCGCCAGCAGCCCTTGGACTCCCCAGGAGACCCAGTACTTC	CASSPWTPQETQYF
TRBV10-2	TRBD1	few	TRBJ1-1	TGCGCCAGCAGCTCGACAGGGATGAAGGCTTTCTTT	CASSSTGMKAFF
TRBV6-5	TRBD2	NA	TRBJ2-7	TGTGCCAGCAGTTACGCCCCGGGGGGCGAGCAGTACTTC	CASSYAPGGEQYF
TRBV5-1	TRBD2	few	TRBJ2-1	TGCGCCAGCAGCTGGGGCGGGGGGAGCTCCTACAATGAGCAGTTCTTC	CASSWGGGSSYNEQFF
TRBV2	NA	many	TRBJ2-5	TGTGCCAGCAGTGGCGGCCCCCAAGAGACCCAGTACTTC	CASSGGPQETQYF
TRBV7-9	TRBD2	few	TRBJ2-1	TGTGCCAGCAGCTCTAGACTAGCGGCCTACAATGAGCAGTTCTTC	CASSSRLAAYNEQFF
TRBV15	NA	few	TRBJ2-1	TGTGCCACCAGCAGAGCTACCAATGAGCAGTTCTTC	CATSRATNEQFF
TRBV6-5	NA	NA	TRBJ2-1	TGTGCCAGCAAGGCTAGCCCCTGGGACAATGAGCAGTTCTTC	CASKASPWDNEQFF
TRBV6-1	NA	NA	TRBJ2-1	TGTGCCAGCAGTGAACGGGGTTTTTCCTACAATGAGCAGTTCTTC	CASSERGFSYNEQFF
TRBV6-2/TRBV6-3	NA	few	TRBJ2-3	TGTGCCAGCAGTTACGCTAGCGGCACAGATACGCAGTATTTT	CASSYASGTDTQYF
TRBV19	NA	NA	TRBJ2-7	TGTGCCAGTAATCCCAAAACGTTAGAAACGGCGACCTACGAGCAGTACTTC	CASNPKTLETATYEQYF
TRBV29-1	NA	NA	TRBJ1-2	TGCAGCGTTGAAGATCTATCGGGGGTCTATGGCTACACCTTC	CSVEDLSGVYGYTF
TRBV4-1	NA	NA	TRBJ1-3	TGCGCCAGCAGCCAAGGTACCCCCGGGGGAAACACCATATATTTT	CASSQGTPGGNTIYF
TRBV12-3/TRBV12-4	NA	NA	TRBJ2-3	TGTGCCAGCAAAACTACTAGCAAGAGCACAGATACGCAGTATTTT	CASKTTSKSTDTQYF
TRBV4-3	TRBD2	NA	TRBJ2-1	TGCGCCAGCAGCCCACAAGGGGCTAGCGGGAAGTTCTCCTACAATGAGCAGTTCTTC	CASSPQGASGKFSYNEQFF
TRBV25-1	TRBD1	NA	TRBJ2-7	TGTGCCAGCAGTGAGGGACAGCGCCCCTCCGAGCAGTACTTC	CASSEGQRPSEQYF
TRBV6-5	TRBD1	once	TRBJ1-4	TGTGCCAGCAGTTACCTCCGGGACAGGGGCGGGCTGTTTTTT	CASSYLRDRGGLFF
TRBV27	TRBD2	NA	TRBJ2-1	TGTGCCAGCCGGGCTAGCGGGTTCAATGAGCAGTTCTTC	CASRASGFNEQFF
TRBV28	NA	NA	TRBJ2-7	TGTGCCAGCCGGGAGAGCTCCTACGAGCAGTACTTC	CASRESSYEQYF
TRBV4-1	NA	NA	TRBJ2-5	TGCGCCAGCAGCCAAGAAATTTCGGGCGGGACCCAGTACTTC	CASSQEISGGTQYF
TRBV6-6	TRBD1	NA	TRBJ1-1	TGTGCCAGCAGCCCGGGACAGGGAAACCATAACACTGAAGCTTTCTTT	CASSPGQGNHNTEAFF